The 17 T cell receptor beta chains below come from one sample, sequenced in a study of OX40 agonist ivuxolimab in advanced cancers. Sequencing used immunoSEQ multiplex PCR; TCRdb keeps in-frame clones, though not all of them. The sample has around 58,000 clones, around 87% seen once. Sequencing was performed on CD4+ or CD8+ T cells sorted from blood, taken in a trial of the OX40 agonist ivuxolimab. The receptors come from an adult with an advanced solid tumor such as melanoma, head and neck, liver or kidney cancer.

The genes are TRBV2 and TRBJ2-2; 7 bases map to TRBD1. The J segment lost 4 bases and the V segment lost 6 bases, leaving 5 bases of the junction unmatched. CDR3 length: 14 amino acids. Germline values: CDR1 SNHLY, CDR2 FYNNEI. The CDR3 DNA reads TGTGCCAGCAGCAACAGGGGAGTCACCGGGGAGCTGTTTTTT. Protein: CASSNRGVTGELFF.

V and J are TRBV9 and TRBJ2-1; TRBD2 is a possible D gene (6 bases). Deletions cut 0 bases from V and 2 bases from J, with 9 bases between. The germline V gene has CDR1 SGDLS and CDR2 YYNGEE. The CDR3 is 15 residues long. CDR3 residues: CASSVVSGTYNEQFF. CDR3 bases: TGTGCCAGCAGCGTAGTTAGCGGCACCTACAATGAGCAGTTCTTC.

V and J are TRBV18 and TRBJ1-5; weak D call: TRBD1 (6 bases). The germline V gene has CDR1 KGHSH and CDR2 LQKENI. V was pared by 3 bases and J by 7 bases, with 19 bases between. This CDR3 has 16 amino acids. The CDR3 DNA sequence: TGTGCCAGCTCACCTACAGGGCCAGGAGTCCGCCAGCCCCAGCATTTT. Protein: CASSPTGPGVRQPQHF.

The chain has TRBV29-1 and TRBJ1-1; tentative D call: TRBD1 (5 bases). Trimming took off 1 base at V and 1 base at J, with 13 bases between the two ends. CDR1 SQVTM and CDR2 ANQGSEA come from the germline V gene. The CDR3 length is 15 residues. The CDR3: CSVEAQVSWNTEAFF. In nucleotides, the CDR3 is TGCAGCGTTGAAGCACAGGTTTCTTGGAACACTGAAGCTTTCTTT.

The chain is built from TRBV5-1 and TRBJ1-3; 7 bases match TRBD1. V lost 3 bases to trimming and J lost 3 bases; unmatched junction nucleotides: 9. The germline V gene has CDR1 SGHRS and CDR2 YFSETQ. The CDR3 extends over 16 amino acids. The CDR3 sequence is CASSSQGSSSGNTIYF. In nucleotides, the CDR3 is TGCGCCAGCAGCTCACAGGGGAGCTCCAGTGGAAACACCATATATTTT.

In the case of this clone: It may be a read error: a sequence one base away is much more abundant. V usage is TRBV11-2 and J usage is TRBJ1-1, with D unresolved. Trimming removed 5 bases at V and 0 bases at J, with 7 bases between. Germline-derived CDR1 and CDR2 are SGHAT and FQNNGV. CDR3 length: 13 residues. The CDR3 DNA sequence: TGTGCCAGCAGCCTGAAGGTGAACACTGAAGCTTTCTTT. It translates to CASSLKVNTEAFF.

The chain uses TRBV5-1 and TRBJ2-2; D might be TRBD1 or TRBD2, each matching 6 bases. The V end lost 5 bases, the J end lost 6 bases, and 17 bases lay between the germline ends. Per germline, CDR1 SGHRS and CDR2 YFSETQ. There are 15 residues in the CDR3. CDR3 sequence: CASSSNWRGSGELFF. The CDR3, as DNA: TGCGCCAGCAGTTCAAATTGGAGGGGGTCCGGGGAGCTGTTTTTT.

This clone was observed a handful of times. This sequence joins TRBV11-2 and TRBJ2-2, with D possibly TRBD1 on 6 matching bases. CDR3 length equals 15 residues. Between the trimmed V and J ends, which lost 5 bases and 3 bases, there was a span of 13 bases. In germline, CDR1 is SGHAT, CDR2 FQNNGV. The CDR3 coding sequence is TGTGCCAGCAGCGCCTGGGACACCTACACCGGGGAGCTGTTTTTT. Translated: CASSAWDTYTGELFF.

The chain carries TRBV2 and TRBJ2-3, with 9 bases aligning to TRBD2. V shed 7 bases, J shed 0 bases, and the junction held 20 bases outside the gene matches. Germline V CDR1 and CDR2: SNHLY, FYNNEI. The CDR3 is 20 amino acids. The CDR3 region has the DNA TGTGCCAGCACACCTCTGCATGATTTGCGGGAGGGCCCTAGCACAGATACGCAGTATTTT. This encodes CASTPLHDLREGPSTDTQYF.

The chain uses TRBV9 and TRBJ1-2; 11 positions agree with TRBD1. CDR1 is SGDLS and CDR2 is YYNGEE in the germline V gene. This CDR3 has 13 residues. The V gene end was trimmed by 6 bases and the J gene end by 7 bases; junction bases not matched to a gene: 5. Here the CDR3 reads CASTGQGAGGYTF. CDR3 DNA: TGTGCCAGCACTGGACAGGGGGCGGGTGGCTACACCTTC.

The CDR3 coding sequence is TGTGCCAGCAGTGATGGGCGGCGCTCCTACGAGCAGTACTTC. Translating it yields CASSDGRRSYEQYF. The V and J genes are TRBV6-5 and TRBJ2-7; D unresolved. CDR1 and CDR2 from the germline V gene are MNHEY and SVGAGI. V dropped 5 bases and J dropped 0 bases, with 11 bases sitting between them. CDR3 length: 14 residues.

The J gene is TRBJ1-1, the V gene TRBV9; D may be TRBD1 (6 bases). The CDR3 runs 13 residues. Germline CDR1 reads SGDLS; CDR2 reads YYNGEE. Trimming stripped 0 bases from V and 6 bases from J, with 9 bases between. The CDR3, as DNA: TGTGCCAGCAGCGTAGAGGCAGGGGCTGAAGCTTTCTTT. It yields the protein CASSVEAGAEAFF.

V gene TRBV29-1 combines with J gene TRBJ1-2; D uncertain. Germline lookup yields CDR1 SQVTM and CDR2 ANQGSEA. V was pared by 6 bases and J by 8 bases, with 16 bases between. CDR3 length: 12 amino acids. The CDR3 sequence is CSVSTSGGGYTF. CDR3 DNA sequence: TGCAGCGTCTCGACGAGTGGTGGGGGCTACACCTTC.

The chain is built from TRBV5-4 and TRBJ1-4; D unresolved. The germline gives CDR1 SGHNT, CDR2 YYREEE (reference sequence). Trimming stripped 4 bases from V and 4 bases from J, with 11 bases between. The CDR3 sequence is 14 residues long. CDR3: CASSPKGLNEKLFF. The CDR3 region has the DNA TGTGCCAGCAGCCCCAAAGGTCTTAATGAAAAACTGTTTTTT.

This chain uses TRBV7-2 with TRBJ2-3; the D is unclear. V gave up 8 bases and J gave up 3 bases, with 6 bases separating them. The CDR3 has 11 residues. Germline V CDR1 and CDR2: SGHTA, FQGNSA. CDR3 in amino acids: CASRRTDTQYF. CDR3 bases: TGTGCCAGCCGGAGAACAGATACGCAGTATTTT.

The chain joins TRBV6-5 to TRBJ1-1; D possibly corresponds to TRBD1 (6 bases). CDR3 size: 13 residues. Looked up from germline, CDR1 is MNHEY and CDR2 is SVGAGI. V was pared by 2 bases and J by 10 bases, with 14 bases between. The CDR3 loop reads CASSYRDRPGAFF. In DNA form, the CDR3 reads TGTGCCAGCAGTTACCGCGACAGGCCGGGAGCTTTCTTT.

This clone was seen a single time. This chain links TRBV29-1 with TRBJ2-1, with D unclear. Germline CDR1 and CDR2: SQVTM and ANQGSEA. The CDR3 spans 14 residues. The V end lost 4 bases, the J end lost 0 bases, and 10 bases lay between the germline ends. The CDR3 is CSVARSSSYNEQFF. For the CDR3, the DNA is TGCAGCGTTGCAAGGTCCAGCTCCTACAATGAGCAGTTCTTC.